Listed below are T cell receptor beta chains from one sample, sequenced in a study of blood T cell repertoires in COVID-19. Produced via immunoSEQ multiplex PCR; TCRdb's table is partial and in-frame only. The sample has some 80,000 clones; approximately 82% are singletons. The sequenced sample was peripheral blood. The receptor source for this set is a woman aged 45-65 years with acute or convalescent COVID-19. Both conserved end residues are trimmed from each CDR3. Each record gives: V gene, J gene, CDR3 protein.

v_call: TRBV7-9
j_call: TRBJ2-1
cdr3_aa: ASSLTGGRLEQF

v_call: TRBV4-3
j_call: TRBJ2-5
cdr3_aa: ASSQDPQGGTQY

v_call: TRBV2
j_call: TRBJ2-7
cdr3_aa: ASLGGGPGNEQY

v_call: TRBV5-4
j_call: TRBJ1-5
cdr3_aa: ASSRDRENQPQH

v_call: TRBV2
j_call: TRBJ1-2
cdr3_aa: ASSDQGETYGYT

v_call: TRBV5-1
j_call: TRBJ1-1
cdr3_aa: ASSLGLDSWTF

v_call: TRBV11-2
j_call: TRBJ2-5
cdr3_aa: ASTKTGGRETQY

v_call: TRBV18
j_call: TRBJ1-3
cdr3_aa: ASSLIPGDYSGNTIY

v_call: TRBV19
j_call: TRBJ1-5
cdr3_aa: ASSGTGGTRPQH

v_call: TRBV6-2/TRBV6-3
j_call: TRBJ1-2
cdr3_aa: ASSYDQRSNYGYT

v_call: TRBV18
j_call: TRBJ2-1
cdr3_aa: ASSPLENEQF

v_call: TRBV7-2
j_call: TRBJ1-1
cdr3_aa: ASSLSTHPMNTEAF

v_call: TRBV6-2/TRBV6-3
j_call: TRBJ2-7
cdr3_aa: ASSYASGKLEQY

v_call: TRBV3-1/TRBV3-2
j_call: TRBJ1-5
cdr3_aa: ASSQGRSGNQPQH

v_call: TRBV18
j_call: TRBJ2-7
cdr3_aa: ASSPTSVYYEQY